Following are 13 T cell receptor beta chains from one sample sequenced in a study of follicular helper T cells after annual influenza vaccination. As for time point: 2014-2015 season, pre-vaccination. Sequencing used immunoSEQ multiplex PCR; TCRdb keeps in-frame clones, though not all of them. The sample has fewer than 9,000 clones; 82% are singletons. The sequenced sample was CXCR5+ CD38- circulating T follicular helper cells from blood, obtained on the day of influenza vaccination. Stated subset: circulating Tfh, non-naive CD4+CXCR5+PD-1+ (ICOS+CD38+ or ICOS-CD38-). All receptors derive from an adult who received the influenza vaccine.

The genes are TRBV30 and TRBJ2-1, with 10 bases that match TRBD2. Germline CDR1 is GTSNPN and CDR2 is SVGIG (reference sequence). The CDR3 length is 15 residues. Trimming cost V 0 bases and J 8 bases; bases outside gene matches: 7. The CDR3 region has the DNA TGTGCCTGGAGTGTAAGTACTAGCGGGGAGGATGAGCAGTTCTTC. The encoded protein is CAWSVSTSGEDEQFF.

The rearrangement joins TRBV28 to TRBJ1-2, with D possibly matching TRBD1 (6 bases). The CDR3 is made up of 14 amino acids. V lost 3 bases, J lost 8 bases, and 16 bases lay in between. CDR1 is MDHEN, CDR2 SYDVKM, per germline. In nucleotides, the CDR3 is TGTGCCAGCAGTTTCCGAAACAGGGTAGGGGGCTACACCTTC. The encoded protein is CASSFRNRVGGYTF.

CDR3 bases: TGCGCCAGCAGCCAAGGGGTCACTAGCACAGATACGCAGTATTTT. It encodes CASSQGVTSTDTQYF. V and J are TRBV4-3 and TRBJ2-3; D ambiguous. With 1 base removed from V and 0 bases from J, the gap between germline ends came to 8 bases. In germline, CDR1 is LGHNA, CDR2 YSLEER. The CDR3 is 15 residues long.

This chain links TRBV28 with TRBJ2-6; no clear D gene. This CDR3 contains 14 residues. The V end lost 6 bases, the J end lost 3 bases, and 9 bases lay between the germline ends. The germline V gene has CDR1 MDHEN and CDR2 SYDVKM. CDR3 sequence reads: CASSPSLGANVLTF. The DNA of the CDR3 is TGTGCCAGCAGCCCAAGCCTTGGGGCCAACGTCCTGACTTTC. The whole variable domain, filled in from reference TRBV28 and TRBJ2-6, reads DVKVTQSSRYLVKRTGEKVFLECVQDMDHENMFWYRQDPGLGLRLIYFSYDVKMKEKGDIPEGYSVSREKKERFSLILESASTNQTSMYLCASSPSLGANVLTFGAGSRLTVL.

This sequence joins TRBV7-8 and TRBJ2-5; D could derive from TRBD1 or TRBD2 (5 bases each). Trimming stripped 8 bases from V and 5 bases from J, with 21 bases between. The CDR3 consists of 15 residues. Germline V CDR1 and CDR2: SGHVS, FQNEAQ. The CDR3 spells CASRKGDQTGETQYF. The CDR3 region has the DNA TGTGCCAGCCGTAAAGGGGACCAAACGGGGGAGACCCAGTACTTC.

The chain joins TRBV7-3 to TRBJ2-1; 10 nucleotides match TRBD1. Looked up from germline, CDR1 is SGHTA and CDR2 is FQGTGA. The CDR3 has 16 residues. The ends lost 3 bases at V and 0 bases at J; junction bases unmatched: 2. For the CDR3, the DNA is TGTGCCAGCAGCTTTCGGGACAGGGGCTCCTACAATGAGCAGTTCTTC. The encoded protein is CASSFRDRGSYNEQFF.

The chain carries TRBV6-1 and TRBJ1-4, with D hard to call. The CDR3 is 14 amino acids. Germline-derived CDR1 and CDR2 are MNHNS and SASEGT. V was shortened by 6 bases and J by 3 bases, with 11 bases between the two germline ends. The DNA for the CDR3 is TGTGCCAGCAGACGGACGGACTCTAATGAAAAACTGTTTTTT. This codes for CASRRTDSNEKLFF.

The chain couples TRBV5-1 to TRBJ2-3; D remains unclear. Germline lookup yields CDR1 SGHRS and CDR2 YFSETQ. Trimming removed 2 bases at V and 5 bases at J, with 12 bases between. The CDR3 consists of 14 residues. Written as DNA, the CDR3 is TGCGCCAGCAGCTTAAGGGTTGCGAGAGATACGCAGTATTTT. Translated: CASSLRVARDTQYF.

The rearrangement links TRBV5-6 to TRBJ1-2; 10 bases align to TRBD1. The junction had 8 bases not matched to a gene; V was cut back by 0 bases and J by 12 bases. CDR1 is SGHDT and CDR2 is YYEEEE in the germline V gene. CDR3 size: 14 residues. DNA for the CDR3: TGTGCCAGCAGCTTGGGGGACAGGGGACTCTGGCACACCTTC. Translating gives CASSLGDRGLWHTF.

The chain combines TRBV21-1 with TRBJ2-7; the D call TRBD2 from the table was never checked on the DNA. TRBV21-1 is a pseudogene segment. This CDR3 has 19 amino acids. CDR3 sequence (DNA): TGTGCCAGCAGCCGGTCCCCAGGGACTAGCGGGGGGGTAACCTACGAGCAGTACTTC. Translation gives CASSRSPGTSGGVTYEQYF.

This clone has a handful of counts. This chain's CDR3 is CATGVGQGYNEQFF. The CDR3, as DNA: TGTGCCACCGGGGTGGGACAGGGGTACAATGAGCAGTTCTTC. The chain links TRBV11-2 to TRBJ2-1, with 10 bases identical to TRBD1. CDR1 and CDR2 from the germline V gene are SGHAT and FQNNGV. The ends lost 10 bases at V and 4 bases at J; junction bases unmatched: 7. The CDR3 runs to 14 residues.

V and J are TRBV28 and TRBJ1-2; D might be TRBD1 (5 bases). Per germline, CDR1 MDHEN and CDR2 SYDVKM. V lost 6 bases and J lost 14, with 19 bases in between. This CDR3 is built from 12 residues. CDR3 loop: CASSNLSGGKTF. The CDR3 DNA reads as TGTGCCAGCAGCAATCTCTCTGGGGGGAAGACCTTC.

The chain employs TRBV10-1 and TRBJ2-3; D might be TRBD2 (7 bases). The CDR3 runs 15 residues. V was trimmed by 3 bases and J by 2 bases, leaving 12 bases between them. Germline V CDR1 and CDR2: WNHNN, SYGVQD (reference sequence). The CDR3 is CASSDSGGHTDTQYF. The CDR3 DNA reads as TGCGCCAGCAGTGATTCGGGGGGACACACAGATACGCAGTATTTT.